This TCR beta chain was sequenced for a study of CD4 T cells in relation to SARS-CoV-2 and coronaviruses. Study summary: Shared crossreactive spike epitopes were mapped to their HLA restriction. Whole-study findings and limits: According to naive versus memory sequencing, detected responses are memory recall, not newly primed. No crossreactivity against non-spike viral proteins was tested here. About 65% of donors had memory CD4+ clonotypes crossrecognizing SARS-CoV-2 and common cold coronavirus spike.

This CDR3 spans 14 amino acids. Losses at the gene ends were 8 bases for V and 4 bases for J; bases not matched to a gene: 6. In germline, CDR1 is SNHLY, CDR2 FYNNEI. Method: immunoSEQ multiplex PCR; TCRdb's copy keeps in-frame clones and lacks some. The top ten clones hold about 0.4% of a sample with around 54,000 clones, just over 90% of them seen once. A note on this clone: The antigen remains unidentified.

Sequenced material: naive CD4+ T cells from PBMCs. Indicated subset: naive CD4+ T cells isolated by negative enrichment. The chain recombines TRBV2 with TRBJ2-2; 8 bases map to TRBD1. This TCR came from an adult with COVID-19. DNA of the CDR3: TGTGCCAGCGAGCGCAGGGGGCGCACCGGGGAGCTGTTTTTT. Translation gives CASERRGRTGELFF.